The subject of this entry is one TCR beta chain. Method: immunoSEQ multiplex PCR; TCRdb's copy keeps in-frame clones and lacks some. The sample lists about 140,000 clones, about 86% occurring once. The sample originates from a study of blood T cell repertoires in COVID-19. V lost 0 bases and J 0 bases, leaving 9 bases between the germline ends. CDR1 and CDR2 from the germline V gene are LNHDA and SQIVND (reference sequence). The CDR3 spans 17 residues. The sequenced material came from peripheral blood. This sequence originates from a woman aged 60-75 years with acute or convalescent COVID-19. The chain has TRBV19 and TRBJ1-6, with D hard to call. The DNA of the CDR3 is TGTGCCAGTAGTATAGACATGGGGAGCTCCTATAATTCACCCCTCCACTTT. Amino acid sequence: CASSIDMGSSYNSPLHF.